This entry lists 18 T cell receptor beta chains sequenced from one sample in a study of blood T cells in healthy people across ages. Through a sample-barcoded 5' primer and a J-beta primer mix, a second PCR was run for roughly 6 to 11 cycles. Via MiXCR, TCRdb re-called the 5' RACE reads, giving one row per CDR3 protein. Altogether 780,000 or so distinct CDR3 sequences are present, 40% to 65% being singletons, with the ten largest covering approximately 40%. The source material was blood. These receptors all come from a man older than 75 in good health.

This clonotype was found a few times. The chain recombines TRBV28 with TRBJ2-5; the D call may be TRBD1 or TRBD2 (5 bases each). Germline V gives CDR1 MDHEN, CDR2 SYDVKM. This CDR3 has 17 residues. V lost 2 bases to trimming and J lost 4 bases, with 20 bases between them. CDR3 residues: CASSLIKLVEGRETQYF. DNA of the CDR3: TGTGCCAGCAGTTTAATCAAATTGGTTGAGGGGAGAGAGACCCAGTACTTC.

The rearrangement joins TRBV28 to TRBJ2-7, with 11 bases matching TRBD2. The germline gives CDR1 MDHEN, CDR2 SYDVKM. This CDR3 is 15 amino acids long. J lost 4 bases, V lost 6 bases, and 8 bases had no gene match. In DNA, the CDR3 is TGTGCCAGCAGCCGGCCGGGACTAGCGGAGTACGAGCAGTACTTC. This sequence encodes CASSRPGLAEYEQYF.

This clonotype showed up just a few times. The chain carries TRBV6-2 or TRBV6-3 and TRBJ2-3; D remains unclear. Germline CDR1 is MNHEY and CDR2 is SVGEGT. V lost 0 bases to trimming and J lost 14 bases, with 27 bases between them. There are 17 residues in the CDR3. The CDR3 region has the DNA TGTGCCAGCAGTTACTCGATTGCCGACACGACCCACAGATACGCGTATTTT. Translated, it gives CASSYSIADTTHRYAYF.

The V call is TRBV3-1, the J call TRBJ1-2; D is unclear. Germline lookup yields CDR1 LGHDT and CDR2 YNNKEL (reference sequence). The CDR3 runs to 12 residues. V lost 1 base and J lost 9, with 9 bases in between. In DNA form, the CDR3 reads TGTGCCAGCAGCCAAGTCCGGAAGAGCTACACCTTC. Amino acid sequence: CASSQVRKSYTF.

V is TRBV20-1 and J is TRBJ2-7, with TRBD2 matching over 13 bases. Germline-derived CDR1 and CDR2 are DFQATT and SNEGSKA (reference sequence). This CDR3 is built from 17 residues. V gave up 5 bases and J gave up 5 bases; unmatched junction bases: 15. The CDR3 region is CSALVGGVGTSGNEQYF. The CDR3 coding sequence is TGCAGTGCTCTGGTAGGGGGGGTCGGGACTAGCGGGAACGAGCAGTACTTC.

The chain couples TRBV27 to TRBJ1-1; unclear D gene. Germline CDR1 is MNHEY and CDR2 is SMNVEV (reference sequence). This CDR3 has 14 amino acids. V lost 8 bases and J lost 1, with 14 bases in between. For the CDR3, the DNA is TGTGCCAGCCACCCCGGAGGTTGGAACACTGAAGCTTTCTTT. This translates into CASHPGGWNTEAFF.

The CDR3 region is CATSDPSLAEQYF. The CDR3 coding sequence is TGTGCCACCAGTGACCCATCTTTGGCCGAGCAGTACTTC. The chain combines TRBV24-1 with TRBJ2-7, with D uncertain. There are 13 residues in the CDR3. The V gene lost 4 bases and the J gene lost 6 bases, with 12 bases spanning the gap. Germline CDR1 is KGHDR and CDR2 is SFDVKD.

The chain is built from TRBV12-3 or TRBV12-4 and TRBJ1-2; 7 bases are a match to TRBD1. With 4 bases clipped from V and 6 bases from J, the junction kept 8 bases outside the gene matches. This CDR3 is 14 amino acids long. CDR3 in amino acids: CASSSTTGSHGYTF. The CDR3 DNA reads as TGTGCCAGCAGTTCTACGACAGGGAGTCATGGCTACACCTTC.

The chain links TRBV5-8 to TRBJ2-5; 7 bases are shared with TRBD1. The germline V gene encodes CDR1 SGHTS and CDR2 YDEGEE. The V and J ends lost 0 bases and 11 bases, in that order; junction bases with no gene match: 13. This CDR3 is 15 amino acids long. CDR3 residues: CASSLDDRAAKGQYF. The CDR3, as DNA: TGTGCCAGCAGCTTGGACGACAGGGCCGCAAAAGGGCAGTACTTC.

The rearrangement joins TRBV11-2 to TRBJ2-5; D might be TRBD1 or TRBD2, each matching 5 bases. The germline CDR1 and CDR2 sequences are SGHAT and FQNNGV. The CDR3 totals 16 residues. The germline V and J ends were trimmed by 5 bases and 0 bases, with 16 bases remaining between them. The CDR3 here is CASSNPGPMYQETQYF. CDR3 bases: TGTGCCAGCAGCAACCCGGGGCCCATGTACCAAGAGACCCAGTACTTC.

This sequence joins TRBV5-4 and TRBJ2-3; the D is unclear. CDR3 size: 14 residues. Trimming took off 1 base at V and 2 bases at J, with 8 bases between the two ends. CDR1 is SGHNT and CDR2 is YYREEE in the germline V gene (reference sequence). The CDR3 region is CASSLTIFTDTQYF. The CDR3, as DNA: TGTGCCAGCAGCTTGACAATATTCACAGATACGCAGTATTTT.

This sequence joins TRBV20-1 and TRBJ1-2; 7 bases align to TRBD1. The germline CDR1 and CDR2 sequences are DFQATT and SNEGSKA (reference sequence). CDR3 length equals 15 residues. The V and J ends lost 6 bases and 5 bases, in that order; junction bases with no gene match: 15. The CDR3 DNA is TGCAGTGCGTCAGGAGCCGGGACAGCAAAATATGGCTACACCTTC. Amino acid sequence: CSASGAGTAKYGYTF.

The chain links TRBV27 to TRBJ1-5; a possible D gene is TRBD1 (6 bases). V gave up 9 bases and J gave up 3 bases, with 12 bases separating them. The CDR3 contains 13 residues. CDR1 MNHEY and CDR2 SMNVEV come from the germline V gene (reference sequence). CDR3 region: CARTRGANQPQHF. The CDR3 coding sequence is TGTGCCAGAACCCGGGGGGCCAATCAGCCCCAGCATTTT.

CDR3 sequence reads: CSPVRSNNEQFF. The CDR3, as DNA: TGCAGCCCTGTCCGGTCTAACAATGAGCAGTTCTTC. The chain carries TRBV29-1 and TRBJ2-1; D is ambiguous. The V end lost 8 bases, the J end lost 5 bases, and 13 bases lay between the germline ends. Germline lookup yields CDR1 SQVTM and CDR2 ANQGSEA. The CDR3 totals 12 residues.

The gene calls are TRBV20-1 and TRBJ2-1; TRBD2 matches 8 bases. The V gene's germline CDR1 is DFQATT and CDR2 SNEGSKA (reference sequence). The CDR3 runs to 15 residues. The trim removed 3 bases at V and 6 bases at J, leaving 10 bases unmatched. This chain's CDR3 is CSASWRLAGVNEQFF. The DNA for the CDR3 is TGCAGTGCTAGTTGGAGGCTAGCGGGCGTCAATGAGCAGTTCTTC.

The V gene is TRBV7-9, the J gene TRBJ2-5; D is unresolved. The V and J ends lost 2 bases and 7 bases respectively, with 8 bases between them. Germline loops: CDR1 SEHNR, CDR2 FQNEAQ (reference sequence). The CDR3 runs to 12 residues. The CDR3: CASSLKKATQYF. CDR3 in DNA: TGTGCCAGCAGCTTAAAAAAGGCGACCCAGTACTTC.

This clonotype was seen many times. A junction end diverges from the germline sequence, so it may reflect a read error. The CDR3 reads CASSLQTSRQGTQYF. The CDR3 nucleotides read TGCGCCAGCAGCTTGCAGACTAGCCGACAAGGGACCCAGTACTTC. This chain links TRBV5-1 with TRBJ2-5; 7 bases align to TRBD2. Germline V gene sequence: CDR1 SGHRS, CDR2 YFSETQ. The CDR3 consists of 15 residues.

There are a few counts of this clonotype. The chain combines TRBV12-3 or TRBV12-4 with TRBJ2-1, with 8 bases fitting TRBD1. CDR3 length: 13 amino acids. V was clipped by 5 bases and J by 7 bases; unmatched bases: 4. This CDR3 is CASSLRQGNEQFF. The CDR3 DNA reads TGTGCCAGCAGTCTCCGACAGGGGAATGAGCAGTTCTTC.